This TCR beta chain stems from a study of blood T cell repertoires in COVID-19. Across the whole study: Samples came from the United States, Italy and Spain, spanning acute and convalescent COVID-19. From T cells, B-cell-depleted T cells, or PBMCs came the material, which was cDNA or gDNA.

Germline lookup yields CDR1 SNHLY and CDR2 FYNNEI. The CDR3 consists of 12 residues. With 6 bases removed from V and 3 bases from J, the gap between germline ends came to 9 bases. Original processing notes: By means of reference gene primer amplification, nucleated cell counts were estimated. Sequencing used immunoSEQ multiplex PCR; TCRdb keeps in-frame clones, though not all of them. V and J calls and clone size are as listed in that table; D and trimming were resolved from the DNA. The table lists about 230,000 clones, around four fifths of them singletons. The rearrangement links TRBV2 to TRBJ2-7, with a tentative D call TRBD1 (6 bases). This TCR derives from a woman over 75 with active or convalescent COVID-19. Sequences were obtained from peripheral blood. The CDR3 DNA reads TGTGCCAGCAGGGAACAGGGCTACGAGCAGTACTTC. Residues: CASREQGYEQYF.